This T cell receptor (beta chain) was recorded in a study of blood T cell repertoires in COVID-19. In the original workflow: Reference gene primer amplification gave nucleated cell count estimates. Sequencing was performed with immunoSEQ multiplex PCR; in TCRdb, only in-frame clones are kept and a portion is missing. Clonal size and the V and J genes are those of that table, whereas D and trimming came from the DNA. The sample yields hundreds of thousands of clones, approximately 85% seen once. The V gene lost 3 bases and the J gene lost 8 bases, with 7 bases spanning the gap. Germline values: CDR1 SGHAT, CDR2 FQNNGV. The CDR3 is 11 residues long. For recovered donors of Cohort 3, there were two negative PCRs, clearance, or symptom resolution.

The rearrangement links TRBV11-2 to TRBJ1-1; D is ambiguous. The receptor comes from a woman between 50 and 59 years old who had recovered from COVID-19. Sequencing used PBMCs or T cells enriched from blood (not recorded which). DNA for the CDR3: TGTGCCAGCAGCTTTGCGGGGGAAGCTTTCTTT. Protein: CASSFAGEAFF.